Listed here is a single TCR beta chain. The antigen remains undetermined. The data were obtained in a study of naive CD8 T cells in extremely preterm neonates. Regarding the study as a whole: Preterm neonates shared more CDR3 nucleotide sequences (about 2.5%) than older groups.

The CDR3 runs to 14 residues. Trimming left V 6 bases short and J 2 bases short, with 13 bases between. CDR1 is MNHNS and CDR2 is SASEGT in the germline V gene. Without labor or membrane rupture, elective cesareans at roughly 37-41 weeks supplied term cord blood. Generated by immunoSEQ multiplex PCR, the TCRdb table keeps only in-frame clones and is missing some. Of 7,500 to 9,500 clones in the sample, 95% to 98% are singletons; the top ten hold just over 0.35%. Source material: naive CD8+ T cells from cord blood. This chain links TRBV6-1 with TRBJ1-2, with D unclear. The sequence derives from a newborn in good health. Here the CDR3 DNA reads TGTGCCAGCAGCTACGACCGCGGGAACTATGGCTACACCTTC. It yields the protein CASSYDRGNYGYTF.